This T cell receptor (beta chain) was retrieved from a study of T cell responses to AZD1222 COVID-19 vaccine (dated by TCRdb to the early 2020s). Some background on the complete study: AZD1222 recipients whose second dose came at about 4 weeks and those whose second dose came at about 12 weeks were combined into one group, since spike-specific TCR depth and breadth did not differ between the two schedules. TCR sequencing was performed for about 250 trial participants, of whom approximately 200 were given two doses of AZD1222 and 26 were given two doses of MenACWY control vaccine. Enrollment into the trials was organized by age into subgroups of 18-55, 56-69 and 70-plus years, and those subgroups contained roughly 150, 30 and 60 TCR-sequenced participants, respectively.

Study-level results and caveats: Conclusions about previously exposed vaccinees were limited because only 6 or 7 AZD1222 recipients were SARS-CoV-2 seropositive at baseline. Participants were mostly white British and included more females than males, and it was suggested by the authors that clonal diversity may have been underestimated. No day 14 peak-response samples were available, so repertoires were characterized only after the peak T cell response. After two AZD1222 doses, spike-specific TCR breadth and depth were significantly higher than at day 0 and than in MenACWY recipients. Reportedly, almost half of the unique spike-specific TCRs recognized epitopes lying outside the regions that are mutated in the B.1.351 and B.1.1.7 variants. In the small 56-69-year group, the increase in depth fell short of significance, most likely because of low power. The whole spike protein was spanned by vaccine-associated CD4 TCRs, and dominant responses were seen in regions 160-218 and 743-854.

Concerning this clone itself: It has no known antigen specificity. Nothing much larger sits one base from this clone, and base qualities are not available.

Explained via the paper, the time point label denotes: baseline before first vaccination. Samples from vaccinated people were obtained from the UK trials COV001 and COV002, which included a single-blind randomized controlled phase 2/3 trial of AZD1222 (ChAdOx1 nCoV-19) in healthy adults. For TCRbeta chain sequencing, PBMC samples were collected from trial participants at day 0 and at day 28 after the second dose. The CDR3 regions of human TCRbeta chains were subjected to immunosequencing. The paper's data handling went like this. Repertoire TCRs were matched against a reference library of SARS-CoV-2-specific TCRs generated with the MIRA antigen-specificity platform. Breadth was defined as the fraction of unique TCRs that were SARS-CoV-2-associated. Depth was defined as the fraction of total T cells that were SARS-CoV-2-associated. Using the MIRA data, every spike-specific TCR was mapped to the spike region that the TCR reacted to and assigned to either a CD4 or a CD8 class. Log10-transformed breadth and depth values were compared by one-way ANOVA with Sidak's multiple comparisons tests. As stored in TCRdb, this immuneACCESS dataset retains in-frame rearrangements with V and J assigned. A fraction of the clones does not appear; measured against another copy, unresolved V genes explain less than half of the discrepancy, and the remainder lacks a known reason. For V, J and clone size, that table is used; D and trimming come from the DNA. For this sample the table gives more than 130,000 clones, of which 90% were detected only once. The ten top clones hold around 3.7% of the sample.

The source was peripheral blood, collected on day 0 of AZD1222 vaccination. The TCR comes from an adult in good health.

Here the CDR3 is given as CASSYSIRGGTSGLTQETQYF. The DNA reads as follows: TGTGCCAGCAGTTACTCGATCCGGGGCGGGACTAGCGGACTAACTCAAGAGACCCAGTACTTC. The chain is encoded by TRBV6-2 or TRBV6-3 joined to TRBJ2-5, with 11 bases matching TRBD2. The CDR1 and CDR2 encoded by the germline V gene are MNHEY and SVGEGT. The junction shows trimming of 0 bases on V and 2 bases on J, and the gene matches do not reach 17 bases of it. Its CDR3 holds 21 amino acids, cysteine through phenylalanine. Of all the DNA, just the CDR3 is kept, 63 bases in frame from base 1.